This T cell receptor (beta chain) was sequenced for a study of T cells in Graves' hyperthyroidism and ophthalmopathy. Broader study findings: Ophthalmopathy and stable hyperthyroidism were told apart by a 13 V-J model.

It was RNA transcripts that yielded the amplified TCR beta CDR3 regions. Using the HTBI primer set, a first-round RT-PCR was run on the TCR CDR3. TCRdb processed the multiplex PCR reads anew with MiXCR; each CDR3 protein has one entry. The sample yields hundreds of thousands of distinct CDR3 sequences, 16% seen once. Clinical symptoms, serum thyroxine and TRAb, thyroid ultrasound and orbital computed tomography together formed the diagnostic basis. This sample holds PBMCs from roughly 10 ml fresh peripheral blood. The CDR3 is made up of 15 amino acids. CDR1 and CDR2 from the germline V gene are PRHDT and FYEKMQ (reference sequence). Trimming took 0 bases from V and 2 from J, leaving 10 bases between them. This clonotype was counted at least ten times. Its antigen is unknown.

The sequence came from a woman younger than 45 with Graves' hyperthyroidism. Sequenced sample: blood. The chain couples TRBV13 to TRBJ2-5, with D uncertain. CDR3 sequence: CASSLGPAEQETQYF. In DNA form, the CDR3 reads TGTGCCAGCAGCTTAGGTCCGGCGGAACAAGAGACCCAGTACTTC.